This TCR beta chain was identified during a study of blood T cells in healthy people across ages. Study-wide results and limits: The donors' CMV status was not determined, possibly confounding changes in expanded clonotypes.

In this sample, this clonotype turned up a few times. Its antigen is unidentified. The second PCR ran roughly 6 to 11 cycles with a sample-barcoded 5' primer and J-beta primers. MiXCR, run by TCRdb on the 5' RACE reads, gives a single entry per CDR3 protein. Among 550,000 to 700,000 distinct CDR3 sequences listed, roughly 28% were seen once. There were healthy Caucasian individuals from Russia, aged roughly 6 to 95, serving as donors. The CDR3 is made up of 15 amino acids. Germline V gene data show CDR1 as MNHNY and CDR2 as SVGAGI (reference sequence). The J segment lost 1 base and the V segment lost 6 bases, leaving 3 bases of the junction unmatched.

The receptor was isolated from a woman aged 65 to 85 in good health. The sample comprised blood. The chain links TRBV6-6 to TRBJ1-3, with 10 nucleotides matching TRBD1. The chain's CDR3 is CASSRQGASGNTIYF. The CDR3 DNA sequence: TGTGCCAGCAGCAGACAGGGGGCTTCTGGAAACACCATATATTTT.